In its sample, the clone carrying this T cell receptor beta chain was seen many times. Its cognate antigen is unknown. Per the germline V gene, CDR1 is SGHVS and CDR2 is FQNEAQ. Trimming took 2 bases from V and 5 from J; bases not matched to a gene: 17. This CDR3 has 18 residues. MiXCR, applied by TCRdb to the 5' RACE reads, yields one record per CDR3 protein. The sample records hundreds of thousands of distinct CDR3 sequences, less than 4.5% being singletons. The data originate from a study of T cells after yellow fever vaccination. Study overall: For low cell numbers, libraries were made with SMART-Seq v4 Ultra Low Input. Study-wide points: A large majority of primary-vaccination clones showed up again after the booster (about 96% CD4, 85% to 90% CD8). Researchers cautioned that FACS-sorted repertoires could harbor abundant clonotypes contaminating from the bulk population.

V usage is TRBV7-8 and J usage is TRBJ2-5; 7 bases fit TRBD1. Specimen: PBMCs, collected on the day of the yellow fever booster vaccination. The TCR was taken from a man between 18 and 35 years old who received the YFV17D yellow fever vaccine. The CDR3 region has the DNA TGTGCCAGCAGCTTATCGATTGCAGCTAGACAGGGAAGGGAGACCCAGTACTTC. This gives the protein CASSLSIAARQGRETQYF.